This record looks at one TCR beta chain sequence and its context. Its matching antigen is unknown. These data originate in a study of cytomegalovirus exposure and HLA in healthy donors. The germline CDR1 and CDR2 sequences are SGHRS and YFSETQ. The V end lost 5 bases, the J end lost 0 bases, and 14 bases lay between the germline ends. The CDR3 runs 16 residues. Overall study findings and caveats: When presence/absence was analysed, sequencing depth was taken to be roughly uniform across donors. Across HLA loci, a later analysis found differing TCR association rates, with DRB1 most and HLA-C fewest. Researchers reported in a later analysis that a missense DCLRE1C variant was tied to TCR beta V- and J-gene trimming.

Primers for the PCR totalled 60 Vbeta and 13 Jbeta. Profiled with immunoSEQ multiplex PCR; TCRdb holds only in-frame clones, not every one. The profile shows around 35,000 clones, roughly 74% of them singletons. The sample was PBMCs. The V and J genes are TRBV5-1 and TRBJ2-2, with D perhaps matching TRBD1 (6 bases). The TCR was taken from a man younger than 40 in good health and CMV-seronegative. In nucleotides, the CDR3 is TGCGCCAGCAGAAGGGACACACAAGCGAACACCGGGGAGCTGTTTTTT. This encodes CASRRDTQANTGELFF.